The source of this TCR beta chain is a study of blood T cell repertoires in COVID-19. Across the whole study: The United States, Italy and Spain provided the acute and convalescent COVID-19 samples. T cells, B-cell-depleted T cells, or PBMCs supplied cDNA or gDNA.

As handled by the study authors: Amplification with reference gene primers provided the estimates of nucleated cell counts. The repertoire was sequenced with immunoSEQ multiplex PCR; TCRdb's copy has only in-frame clones and lacks some. The D gene and trimming were derived from the DNA, and the V and J assignments and clone size from that table. The table records around 69,000 clones, roughly 84% of them present only once. V lost 1 base, J lost 2 bases, and 12 bases lay in between. Germline V gives CDR1 SGHDN, CDR2 FVKESK. The CDR3 is 15 residues long. The origin of this receptor is a man between 45 and 60 years old with active COVID-19. This rearrangement joins TRBV14 to TRBJ2-7; D not certain. The sequenced sample was peripheral blood. The CDR3 reads CASSQVIVRTYEQYF. The CDR3 DNA reads TGTGCCAGCAGCCAAGTGATTGTCAGAACCTACGAGCAGTACTTC.